This T cell receptor (beta chain) was captured in a study of naive and memory T cell subsets. Four PCR rounds used nested alpha and beta constant region primers plus the SP2 primer. Blood and skin TCR RNA was reverse transcribed with alpha and beta constant primers. From the 5' RACE reads, TCRdb called clonotypes with MiXCR, one entry per CDR3 protein. The repertoire holds tens of thousands of distinct CDR3 sequences, around 7.3% seen once, with approximately 9.4% in the top ten. An oligonucleotide containing a UMI was ligated to the 3' end of TCR cDNA. Whole blood, around 2.5 ml, came from adult healthy volunteers. Cells were not sorted; total RNA input targeted about 1 to 1000 ng. The CDR3 totals 14 residues. V lost 6 bases to trimming and J lost 1 base; unmatched junction nucleotides: 4. Germline loops: CDR1 DFQATT, CDR2 SNEGSKA (reference sequence).

The chain recombines TRBV20-1 with TRBJ2-2, with TRBD2 matching 8 bases. The sequence came from a female donor in good health. CDR3 DNA sequence: TGCAGTGCCACCAGCGGGGGGAACACCGGGGAGCTGTTTTTT. As protein: CSATSGGNTGELFF.